This T cell receptor beta chain comes out of a study of PD-L1 blockade in urothelial cancer. The overall study: It was at 3 weeks (second dose) and 6 weeks after treatment start that blood was analyzed. Per blood sample, T cells had a median of about 150,000.

The germline V and J ends were trimmed by 4 bases and 2 bases, with 9 bases remaining between them. This CDR3 has 14 amino acids. The germline V gene has CDR1 MGHDK and CDR2 SYGVNS. TCRdb's copy holds only in-frame clones and misses some; the assay was immunoSEQ multiplex PCR. The sample lists roughly 50,000 clones, about three quarters occurring once. Time point meaning: pretreatment peripheral blood. The sequenced sample was PBMCs, obtained around atezolizumab (anti-PD-L1) treatment. The chain recombines TRBV25-1 with TRBJ2-1; weak D call: TRBD2 (6 bases). The receptor was derived from a man in his 70s with urothelial cancer. In DNA form, the CDR3 reads TGTGCCAGCAGTGGGCGCGGGGCCTACAATGAGCAGTTCTTC. Amino acids: CASSGRGAYNEQFF.